These 3 T cell receptor beta chains originate from one sample sequenced in a study of shared T cell receptors in the human thymus. Assay used: immunoSEQ multiplex PCR; TCRdb lists only in-frame clones, some missing. The sample carries hundreds of thousands of clones, more than 75% recorded once. These same records also appear under a second study, on human thymus T cells.

Material for sequencing was thymocytes. These receptors originate from a boy in the first two years of life with a congenital heart defect.

The genes are TRBV11-1 and TRBJ2-7, with 12 nucleotides matching TRBD2. The CDR3 covers 17 residues. Germline V gene data show CDR1 as SGHAT and CDR2 as FQDESV (reference sequence). V lost 3 bases to trimming and J lost 6 bases; unmatched junction nucleotides: 12. The DNA of the CDR3 is TGTGCCAGCAGCTTGACTAGCGGGAGAGTCGTACCTGCCGAGCAGTACTTC. Its translation: CASSLTSGRVVPAEQYF.

This chain uses TRBV25-1 with TRBJ1-1; weak D call: TRBD1 (5 bases). Trimming left V 1 base short and J 1 base short, with 10 bases between. Germline-derived CDR1 and CDR2 are MGHDK and SYGVNS. The CDR3 spans 15 residues. CDR3 region: CASSESRDRNTEAFF. The CDR3, as DNA: TGTGCCAGCAGTGAATCCCGAGACAGGAACACTGAAGCTTTCTTT.

The V gene is TRBV2, the J gene TRBJ2-6, with D unclear. Germline CDR1 reads SNHLY; CDR2 reads FYNNEI. Trimming stripped 3 bases from V and 0 bases from J, with 15 bases between. CDR3 length: 18 residues. The chain's CDR3 is CASSEWLPPPSGANVLTF. The CDR3 DNA follows: TGTGCCAGCAGTGAGTGGCTTCCGCCCCCCTCTGGGGCCAACGTCCTGACTTTC.